These T cell receptor beta chains were read from a single sample in a study of blood T cell repertoires in COVID-19. The protocol was immunoSEQ multiplex PCR, while the TCRdb copy is restricted to in-frame clones and leaves out a portion. The sample consists of about 250,000 clones, roughly 85% of them appearing once. The sequenced sample consisted of peripheral blood. The source of these receptors is a man younger than 35 with active or convalescent COVID-19. Both conserved end residues are part of each CDR3. D genes are given only for firm matches. Clone size is stated in some rows and not others, as once, few, many or a class when expanded.

J gene: TRBJ1-2
V gene: TRBV27
clone size: NA
D gene: NA
CDR3 protein: CASSFQGLNYGYTF
CDR3 DNA: TGTGCCAGCAGTTTTCAGGGCCTTAACTATGGCTACACCTTC

J gene: TRBJ1-4
V gene: TRBV2
clone size: NA
D gene: TRBD1
CDR3 protein: CASSLDRFEKLFF
CDR3 DNA: TGTGCCAGCAGTCTGGACAGGTTTGAAAAACTGTTTTTT

J gene: TRBJ2-3
V gene: TRBV4-3
clone size: NA
D gene: TRBD2
CDR3 protein: CASSPRTSRDTDTQYF
CDR3 DNA: TGCGCCAGCAGCCCTCGGACTAGCAGAGACACAGATACGCAGTATTTT

J gene: TRBJ1-2
V gene: TRBV29-1
clone size: NA
D gene: NA
CDR3 protein: CSGKDNREVGTF
CDR3 DNA: TGCAGCGGCAAGGATAACAGGGAAGTAGGGACCTTC

J gene: TRBJ2-7
V gene: TRBV4-3
clone size: few
D gene: NA
CDR3 protein: CASSQDHQQGSYEQYF
CDR3 DNA: TGCGCCAGCAGCCAAGATCATCAGCAGGGGTCCTACGAGCAGTACTTC

J gene: TRBJ1-2
V gene: TRBV20-1
clone size: NA
D gene: TRBD1
CDR3 protein: CSASREGASGYTF
CDR3 DNA: TGCAGTGCTAGTCGGGAGGGGGCGTCCGGCTACACCTTC

J gene: TRBJ2-1
V gene: TRBV7-2
clone size: NA
D gene: TRBD2
CDR3 protein: CASSLTSGVYNEQFF
CDR3 DNA: TGTGCCAGCAGCCTCACTAGCGGGGTCTACAATGAGCAGTTCTTC

J gene: TRBJ1-5
V gene: TRBV27
clone size: NA
D gene: NA
CDR3 protein: CASKTVGSNQPQHF
CDR3 DNA: TGTGCCAGCAAGACAGTTGGAAGCAATCAGCCCCAGCATTTT

J gene: TRBJ2-5
V gene: TRBV6-2/TRBV6-3
clone size: once
D gene: TRBD2
CDR3 protein: CASSYPPASGGAETQYF
CDR3 DNA: TGTGCCAGCAGTTACCCCCCCGCTAGCGGGGGGGCAGAGACCCAGTACTTC

J gene: TRBJ2-3
V gene: TRBV7-3
clone size: NA
D gene: NA
CDR3 protein: CASSDSSDTQYF
CDR3 DNA: TGTGCCAGCAGCGACTCCTCAGATACGCAGTATTTT

J gene: TRBJ2-7
V gene: TRBV5-1
clone size: NA
D gene: NA
CDR3 protein: CASSWAGQSSYEQYF
CDR3 DNA: TGCGCCAGCAGCTGGGCGGGACAGAGCTCCTACGAGCAGTACTTC

J gene: TRBJ2-3
V gene: TRBV14
clone size: NA
D gene: NA
CDR3 protein: CASSKGTSSTDTQYF
CDR3 DNA: TGTGCCAGCAGCAAAGGGACTTCAAGCACAGATACGCAGTATTTT

J gene: TRBJ2-7
V gene: TRBV14
clone size: once
D gene: NA
CDR3 protein: CASSPRGGALSYEQYF
CDR3 DNA: TGTGCCAGCAGCCCCCGGGGCGGGGCTCTCTCCTACGAGCAGTACTTC

J gene: TRBJ1-1
V gene: TRBV5-1
clone size: NA
D gene: NA
CDR3 protein: CASSLGWLNTEAFF
CDR3 DNA: TGCGCCAGCAGCTTGGGATGGCTTAACACTGAAGCTTTCTTT

J gene: TRBJ2-3
V gene: TRBV7-9
clone size: few
D gene: NA
CDR3 protein: CASTTGGGNTDTQYF
CDR3 DNA: TGTGCCAGCACCACGGGGGGCGGAAACACAGATACGCAGTATTTT

J gene: TRBJ2-5
V gene: TRBV13
clone size: few
D gene: NA
CDR3 protein: CASSIRDSQETQYF
CDR3 DNA: TGTGCCAGCAGCATCCGGGACTCCCAAGAGACCCAGTACTTC

J gene: TRBJ1-1
V gene: TRBV7-2
clone size: NA
D gene: TRBD1
CDR3 protein: CASTRTGGGRAEAFF
CDR3 DNA: TGTGCCAGCACCCGGACAGGGGGCGGACGCGCTGAAGCTTTCTTT

J gene: TRBJ1-1
V gene: TRBV7-2
clone size: NA
D gene: TRBD1
CDR3 protein: CASSLVTGGRSIMNTEAFF
CDR3 DNA: TGTGCCAGCAGCTTAGTGACAGGGGGCCGCTCAATCATGAACACTGAAGCTTTCTTT

J gene: TRBJ1-1
V gene: TRBV18
clone size: few
D gene: TRBD1
CDR3 protein: CASSLATPGQINTEAFF
CDR3 DNA: TGTGCCAGCTCGCTGGCCACCCCGGGACAGATTAACACTGAAGCTTTCTTT

J gene: TRBJ1-1
V gene: TRBV6-2/TRBV6-3
clone size: NA
D gene: NA
CDR3 protein: CASSYSPGTEAFF
CDR3 DNA: TGTGCCAGCAGTTACTCCCCAGGGACTGAAGCTTTCTTT

J gene: TRBJ2-3
V gene: TRBV7-3
clone size: NA
D gene: TRBD2
CDR3 protein: CASSLGRLAGTDTQYF
CDR3 DNA: TGTGCCAGCAGCTTAGGGCGACTAGCGGGAACCGATACGCAGTATTTT

J gene: TRBJ2-7
V gene: TRBV20-1
clone size: NA
D gene: NA
CDR3 protein: CSASRGSLDGLSYEQYF
CDR3 DNA: TGCAGCGCTAGTCGTGGGAGTCTCGACGGCCTTTCCTACGAGCAGTACTTC

J gene: TRBJ1-1
V gene: TRBV2
clone size: NA
D gene: NA
CDR3 protein: CASSGTTPKGAFF
CDR3 DNA: TGTGCCAGCTCGGGGACAACCCCGAAGGGAGCTTTCTTT

J gene: TRBJ1-6
V gene: TRBV9
clone size: once
D gene: NA
CDR3 protein: CASSISTGSSPLHF
CDR3 DNA: TGTGCCAGCAGCATTTCTACAGGGAGTTCACCCCTCCACTTT

J gene: TRBJ2-7
V gene: TRBV18
clone size: once
D gene: TRBD2
CDR3 protein: CASSQGLAGGREQYF
CDR3 DNA: TGTGCCAGCTCACAGGGTCTAGCGGGAGGTCGCGAGCAGTACTTC

J gene: TRBJ2-2
V gene: TRBV18
clone size: NA
D gene: TRBD2
CDR3 protein: CASSSFTSGANTGELFF
CDR3 DNA: TGTGCCAGCTCATCATTTACTAGCGGGGCTAACACCGGGGAGCTGTTTTTT

J gene: TRBJ2-2
V gene: TRBV7-9
clone size: NA
D gene: NA
CDR3 protein: CASSLGQGVNTGELFF
CDR3 DNA: TGTGCCAGCAGCTTAGGGCAGGGTGTAAACACCGGGGAGCTGTTTTTT

J gene: TRBJ2-5
V gene: TRBV11-1
clone size: once
D gene: NA
CDR3 protein: CASSRRQAPPQETQYF
CDR3 DNA: TGTGCCAGCAGCCGTAGACAGGCCCCCCCCCAAGAGACCCAGTACTTC

J gene: TRBJ2-7
V gene: TRBV6-2/TRBV6-3
clone size: NA
D gene: TRBD1
CDR3 protein: CASSYSLGQGNYEQYF
CDR3 DNA: TGTGCCAGCAGTTACTCTCTGGGACAGGGGAACTACGAGCAGTACTTC

J gene: TRBJ2-1
V gene: TRBV10-2
clone size: NA
D gene: NA
CDR3 protein: CASSPRLEGEQFF
CDR3 DNA: TGCGCCAGCAGCCCCCGACTAGAAGGTGAGCAGTTCTTC

J gene: TRBJ2-1
V gene: TRBV9
clone size: NA
D gene: NA
CDR3 protein: CASSVAVDLHYNEQFF
CDR3 DNA: TGTGCCAGCAGCGTAGCTGTGGACTTGCACTACAATGAGCAGTTCTTC